The 15 T cell receptor beta chains below all came from one sample that was sequenced in a study of spatial heterogeneity in lung cancer. TCRdb itself ran the 5' RACE reads through MiXCR, one entry per CDR3 protein. Of about 120,000 distinct CDR3 sequences in the sample, about 12% were seen once. Regarding time point: blood at routine non-recurrence follow-up after resection. Frozen PBMC, nontumor lung or tumor provided whole RNA, which was sequenced unsorted. The source material was PBMCs, sampled at follow-up. Receptors originate from a male donor with early-stage non-small cell lung cancer.

The V gene is TRBV12-5, the J gene TRBJ1-1; D is unresolved. CDR1 is LGHNT and CDR2 is FRNRAP in the germline V gene. Trimming removed 6 bases at V and 4 bases at J, with 12 bases between. This CDR3 comprises 13 residues. CDR3 coding DNA: TGTGCTAGTGGCCTAGGGAAGGGCACTGAAGCTTTCTTT. It encodes CASGLGKGTEAFF.

This clonotype was observed a few times. The chain uses TRBV19 and TRBJ1-5, with 12 bases fitting TRBD1. Germline V gives CDR1 LNHDA, CDR2 SQIVND (reference sequence). Trimming at V came to 7 bases and at J to 5 bases, leaving 3 bases not matched to a gene. The CDR3 totals 14 residues. CDR3 sequence: CASTGTGGDQPQHF. As DNA, the CDR3 is TGTGCCAGTACCGGGACAGGGGGCGATCAGCCCCAGCATTTT.

There are many counts of this clonotype. The genes are TRBV9 and TRBJ2-3, with 13 bases matching TRBD2. The CDR3 spans 18 residues. V was clipped by 3 bases and J by 0 bases; unmatched bases: 7. Per the germline V gene, CDR1 is SGDLS and CDR2 is YYNGEE. In DNA form, the CDR3 reads TGTGCCAGCAGCGCAGGACTAGCGGGGGCCCCTAGCACAGATACGCAGTATTTT. Protein: CASSAGLAGAPSTDTQYF.

This clonotype was recorded many times. The V and J genes are TRBV7-9 and TRBJ1-5; no definite D call. This CDR3 has 12 amino acids. CDR1 and CDR2 (germline): SEHNR, FQNEAQ (reference sequence). Trimming shortened V by 1 base and J by 5 bases, and 3 bases separated the two germline ends. This CDR3 is CASSLGDQPQHF. For the CDR3, the DNA is TGTGCCAGCAGCTTAGGCGATCAGCCCCAGCATTTT.

This clonotype occurred a few times. This chain links TRBV6-4 with TRBJ2-2; D unresolved. Germline V gives CDR1 MRHNA, CDR2 SNTAGT. Trimming removed 5 bases at V and 5 bases at J, with 9 bases between. CDR3 length: 13 residues. DNA for the CDR3: TGTGCCAGCAGTATCGACGGTACCGGGGAGCTGTTTTTT. It codes for CASSIDGTGELFF.

There are many counts of this clonotype. The rearrangement uses TRBV4-1 and TRBJ2-5; TRBD2 is a possible D gene (6 bases). The CDR3 has 16 amino acids. V lost 6 bases and J lost 4, with 21 bases in between. Germline V gene lookup returns CDR1 MGHRA and CDR2 YSYEKL. Here the CDR3 reads CASSQTRRGSLETQYF. DNA for the CDR3: TGCGCCAGCAGTCAAACCCGCCGGGGGTCCTTAGAGACCCAGTACTTC.

Ten or more counts support this clonotype. V is TRBV3-1 and J is TRBJ1-2; 7 nucleotides agree with TRBD1. CDR3 length: 16 residues. Germline lookup yields CDR1 LGHDT and CDR2 YNNKEL (reference sequence). V lost 4 bases, J lost 8 bases, and 16 bases stayed unmatched. CDR3 sequence (DNA): TGTGCCAGCAGCCGAGAGGGACAGTTCAGTCTTAGCGGCTACACCTTC. Encoded protein: CASSREGQFSLSGYTF.

This clonotype was counted only a few times. V and J are TRBV28 and TRBJ2-1, with TRBD2 matching over 8 bases. After removal of 11 bases from V and 2 bases from J, the junction contained 11 bases not matched to a gene. The CDR3 has 15 residues. The germline V gene encodes CDR1 MDHEN and CDR2 SYDVKM. The CDR3 loop is CAHQDGREAYNEQFF. CDR3 DNA: TGTGCCCACCAAGACGGGAGGGAGGCCTACAATGAGCAGTTCTTC.

This clonotype was observed many times. The genes are TRBV7-9 and TRBJ2-7, with a weak D call TRBD2 (6 bases). V lost 0 bases to trimming and J lost 3 bases, with 6 bases between them. The germline V gene has CDR1 SEHNR and CDR2 FQNEAQ (reference sequence). CDR3 length equals 13 residues. The CDR3 region is CASSLAGGYEQYF. The CDR3 DNA is TGTGCCAGCAGCTTAGCGGGGGGCTACGAGCAGTACTTC. The full variable domain, its missing parts supplied by reference TRBV7-9 and TRBJ2-7, is DTGVSQNPRHKITKRGQNVTFRCDPISEHNRLYWYRQTLGQGPEFLTYFQNEAQLEKSRLLSDRFSAERPKGSFSTLEIQRTEQGDSAMYLCASSLAGGYEQYFGPGTRLTVT.

V usage is TRBV7-2 and J usage is TRBJ1-4; D gene ambiguous. With 5 bases removed from V and 8 bases from J, the gap between germline ends came to 9 bases. The CDR3 consists of 12 residues. From germline, CDR1 is SGHTA and CDR2 FQGNSA. The CDR3 DNA reads TGTGCCAGCAGCCGACTCGCCGAAAAACTGTTTTTT. This encodes CASSRLAEKLFF.

This clonotype was seen repeatedly, ten times or more. The chain recombines TRBV4-3 with TRBJ2-2; a weak D match, TRBD1 (6 bases). This CDR3 has 16 amino acids. V shed 0 bases and J shed 3 bases, with 11 bases lying between them. Germline CDR1 LGHNA, CDR2 YSLEER. The CDR3 DNA sequence: TGCGCCAGCAGCCAAGATTCCACAGGGCACACCGGGGAGCTGTTTTTT. Translated, it gives CASSQDSTGHTGELFF.

This clonotype was observed many times. The rearrangement joins TRBV7-2 to TRBJ2-5; tentatively, D is TRBD1 (5 bases). With 5 bases removed from V and 5 bases from J, the gap between germline ends came to 6 bases. Germline-derived CDR1 and CDR2 are SGHTA and FQGNSA. The CDR3 runs 11 residues. The CDR3 here is CASSRQETQYF. The CDR3 DNA reads as TGTGCCAGCAGCAGACAGGAGACCCAGTACTTC.

This clonotype was counted ten times or more. CDR3 nucleotides: TGTGCCAGCAGGGCGGACGGCTACGAGCAGTACTTC. It specifies CASRADGYEQYF. The rearrangement joins TRBV7-9 to TRBJ2-7; D gene unclear. The CDR3 runs to 12 residues. Looked up from germline, CDR1 is SEHNR and CDR2 is FQNEAQ (reference sequence). Trimming removed 6 bases from V and 3 bases from J, with 9 bases in between.

At least ten counts were recorded for this clonotype. V usage is TRBV7-2 and J usage is TRBJ2-3; 12 bases line up with TRBD2. The CDR3 is 16 amino acids. The V segment lost 5 bases and the J segment 5 bases; nucleotides outside the gene matches: 8. Germline V gene lookup returns CDR1 SGHTA and CDR2 FQGNSA. The CDR3 coding sequence is TGTGCCAGCAGCCCGAAACTAGCGGGGGGCGGAGATACGCAGTATTTT. Its protein product is CASSPKLAGGGDTQYF.

This clonotype occurred many times. The chain has TRBV29-1 and TRBJ2-5; the match to TRBD1 covers 11 bases. The CDR3 is made up of 15 amino acids. V gave up 5 bases and J gave up 4 bases; unmatched junction bases: 9. CDR1 is SQVTM and CDR2 is ANQGSEA in the germline V gene. CDR3 in DNA: TGCAGCGTTTATGGTGGACAGGGGGCTCGAGAGACCCAGTACTTC. Its translation: CSVYGGQGARETQYF.